This TCR beta chain was identified during a study of blood T cell repertoires in COVID-19. The overall study: From the United States, Italy and Spain came samples of acute and convalescent COVID-19. In each case, the material was cDNA or gDNA derived from T cells, B-cell-depleted T cells, or PBMCs.

This CDR3 has 16 residues. J gave up 2 bases and V 2 bases, and 1 base lay outside the gene matches. The germline V gene has CDR1 MNHEY and CDR2 SVGAGI. In the authors' workflow: Reference gene primer amplification gave estimated nucleated cell counts. Some clones are missing from TCRdb's copy, which holds only in-frame ones; the method was immunoSEQ multiplex PCR. V, J and clone size are those of that table, while D and trimming were read from the DNA. The sample yields 100,000 to 150,000 clones, around 84% seen once. The sample was PBMCs or T cells enriched from blood (not recorded which). This chain links TRBV6-5 with TRBJ2-5, with 14 nucleotides matching TRBD2. The sequence was collected from a man aged 35 to 55 with acute COVID-19. CDR3 bases: TGTGCCAGCAGTTACGGACTAGCGGGGGGACAAGAGACCCAGTACTTC. It is translated as CASSYGLAGGQETQYF.